The entry below gives a single T cell receptor (beta chain) sequence along with its context. The CDR3 totals 12 residues. Per germline, CDR1 MNHNS and CDR2 SASEGT. The V gene lost 7 bases and the J gene lost 3 bases, with 7 bases spanning the gap. This sample stems from a study of T cells in Graves' hyperthyroidism and ophthalmopathy. TCR beta CDR3 regions were amplified from RNA. HTBI primers were used for first-round RT-PCR of the TCR CDR3. TCRdb reprocessed the multiplex PCR reads with MiXCR, giving one entry per CDR3 protein. Of more than 300,000 distinct CDR3 sequences listed, approximately 18% were seen once; the top ten hold around a third.

The receptor was isolated from a woman aged 25 to 39 with Graves' hyperthyroidism that later progressed to Graves' ophthalmopathy. The sample consisted of blood. The chain carries TRBV6-1 and TRBJ1-5; D unresolved. CDR3 loop: CASMGYNQPQHF. The CDR3, as DNA: TGTGCCAGCATGGGGTACAATCAGCCCCAGCATTTT.